A selection of T cell receptor beta chains follows, all from one sample in a study of blood T cell repertoires in COVID-19. Sequencing was performed with immunoSEQ multiplex PCR; in TCRdb, only in-frame clones are kept and a portion is missing. The sample consists of 120,000 to 150,000 clones, 84% of them appearing once. What was sequenced was PBMCs or T cells enriched from blood (not recorded which). The receptors stem from a woman aged 45-65 years who had been exposed to COVID-19. CDR3s include the opening cysteine and the closing phenylalanine or tryptophan. Each record gives: CDR3 length, J gene, clone size, V gene, D gene, CDR3 DNA, CDR3 protein. D genes are given only for firm matches. Clone size is shown for a subset of rows, as once, few, many or a class of expanded clone.

14	TRBJ1-2	NA	TRBV25-1	NA	TGTGCCAGCAGTGCCACAGGGATTAGCTATGGCTACACCTTC	CASSATGISYGYTF
12	TRBJ1-6	NA	TRBV30	NA	TGTGCCTGGAAGGACACCGGGGGACCCCTCCACTTT	CAWKDTGGPLHF
15	TRBJ1-2	NA	TRBV10-2	TRBD1	TGCGCCAGCAGTCTTACAGGGGGCAGTAGGTTTGGCTACACCTTC	CASSLTGGSRFGYTF
16	TRBJ1-2	NA	TRBV5-1	TRBD1	TGCGCCAGCAGCAGGGGTATCGACAGGGGGCGGGATGGCTACACCTTC	CASSRGIDRGRDGYTF
16	TRBJ2-3	NA	TRBV14	TRBD2	TGTGCCAGCAGCCAAGTAGGCGGGGGGGCCATAGATACGCAGTATTTT	CASSQVGGGAIDTQYF
14	TRBJ1-6	NA	TRBV25-1	NA	TGTGCCAGCAGGGATCAGGGTAATAATTCACCCCTCCACTTT	CASRDQGNNSPLHF
20	TRBJ2-5	NA	TRBV4-2	TRBD2	TGTGCCAGCAGCCCTACCCAGCTAGCGGGGGACCTATCGACACAAGAGACCCAGTACTTC	CASSPTQLAGDLSTQETQYF
15	TRBJ2-2	NA	TRBV6-5	TRBD2	TGTGCCACCCTTAGCGGGCACCTAGGCACCGGGGAGCTGTTTTTT	CATLSGHLGTGELFF
15	TRBJ2-4	NA	TRBV5-6	TRBD1	TGTGCCAGCAGCCCACGGGACAGGGGGTATGGCATTCAGTACTTC	CASSPRDRGYGIQYF
15	TRBJ2-3	NA	TRBV4-1	NA	TGCGCCAGCAGCAGCCGAGAGAGGGGCACAGATACGCAGTATTTT	CASSSRERGTDTQYF
16	TRBJ2-7	NA	TRBV27	TRBD2	TGTGCCAGCAGTTCCTGGACTAGCGGGGGTCCCTACGAGCAGTACTTC	CASSSWTSGGPYEQYF
13	TRBJ1-2	NA	TRBV10-3	TRBD1	TGTGCCATCCTTGGACAGGGAAACTATGGCTACACCTTC	CAILGQGNYGYTF
13	TRBJ2-3	few	TRBV9	TRBD1	TGTGCCAGCAGCGTAGAGGGGGCGGGTACGCAGTATTTT	CASSVEGAGTQYF
18	TRBJ1-2	NA	TRBV6-1	NA	TGTGCCAGCAGTGAAGATTGGGCAGGGAAAACCGGGGGTCATGGCTACACCTTC	CASSEDWAGKTGGHGYTF
14	TRBJ2-5	NA	TRBV7-2	NA	TGTGCCAGCAGCTTAGCCGCTAGCGTAGAGACCCAGTACTTC	CASSLAASVETQYF
16	TRBJ2-5	NA	TRBV11-2	TRBD2	TGTGCCAGCAGCTCGGGGACTAGCGGGATCCAAGAGACCCAGTACTTC	CASSSGTSGIQETQYF
18	TRBJ1-1	NA	TRBV5-1	TRBD1	TGCGCCAGCAGCCCCTCGGGACAGATTGCCGTCATGAACACTGAAGCTTTCTTT	CASSPSGQIAVMNTEAFF
12	TRBJ1-1	NA	TRBV10-1	NA	TGCGCCAGCAGTGACATGAACACTGAAGCTTTCTTT	CASSDMNTEAFF
16	TRBJ2-1	NA	TRBV9	TRBD2	TGTGCCAGCAGCGGACCGGGACTAGCGGTATACAATGAGCAGTTCTTC	CASSGPGLAVYNEQFF
14	TRBJ2-1	NA	TRBV11-3	NA	TGTGCCAGCAGCTTCTCCCTTATCAGCAATGAGCAGTTCTTC	CASSFSLISNEQFF
14	TRBJ2-3	NA	TRBV25-1	NA	TGTGCCAGCAGTGAATTGGGCCCCCTGGAGGCGCAGTATTTT	CASSELGPLEAQYF
13	TRBJ2-1	NA	TRBV2	NA	TGTGCCAGCAGGGAGGGACCGAACAATGAGCAGTTCTTC	CASREGPNNEQFF
15	TRBJ2-3	once	TRBV25-1	TRBD2	TGTGCCAGCAGTCTAGCGGGGGGGCCACAAGATACGCAGTATTTT	CASSLAGGPQDTQYF
16	TRBJ2-7	NA	TRBV2	TRBD1	TGTGCCAGCAGTGGGGAAAAGGGACAGGCCGGACGCGAGCAGTACTTC	CASSGEKGQAGREQYF
16	TRBJ1-3	NA	TRBV7-9	TRBD1	TGTGCCAGCAGCTCTCTAGGACAGGGGTATGGAAACACCATATATTTT	CASSSLGQGYGNTIYF
14	TRBJ2-7	NA	TRBV2	NA	TGTGCCAGCAGGGTGGTAGCGCCTGCCTACGAGCAGTACTTC	CASRVVAPAYEQYF
13	TRBJ2-5	NA	TRBV10-2	NA	TGCGCCAGCAGCCATGGCGGTATGGAGACCCAGTACTTC	CASSHGGMETQYF
15	TRBJ2-7	few	TRBV3-1/TRBV3-2	TRBD2	TGTGCCAGCACCGCCTATAGCGGGAGCTCCTACGAGCAGTACTTC	CASTAYSGSSYEQYF
15	TRBJ1-1	NA	TRBV9	NA	TGTGCCAGCAGCGTAGCCGCGGAGGGAAGAACTGAAGCTTTCTTT	CASSVAAEGRTEAFF
16	TRBJ2-1	NA	TRBV7-8	TRBD2	TGTGCCAGCAGCCCCATCGCGGTAGCGGGGGACAATGAGCAGTTCTTC	CASSPIAVAGDNEQFF
14	TRBJ2-2	NA	TRBV6-5	NA	TGTGCCAGCAGTCCCGCGTCTTTTACAGGGCGGCTGTTTTTT	CASSPASFTGRLFF
14	TRBJ1-6	NA	TRBV6-5	NA	TGTGCCAGCAGTCCCGACAGGCTTAATTCACCCCTCCACTTT	CASSPDRLNSPLHF
13	TRBJ2-7	NA	TRBV2	NA	TGTGCCAGCAGTGAAGTGGGGGGCTACGAGCAGTACTTC	CASSEVGGYEQYF
14	TRBJ1-3	NA	TRBV9	NA	TGTGCCAGCAGCGTAGGGAGCTCTGGAAACACCATATATTTT	CASSVGSSGNTIYF
18	TRBJ1-1	once	TRBV5-6	TRBD1	TGTGCCAGCAGCGCACTCCGGGACAGGGGTTTTATGAACACTGAAGCTTTCTTT	CASSALRDRGFMNTEAFF
14	TRBJ1-4	NA	TRBV19	NA	TGTGCCAGTAGTACTAGGGGCCTACCCGGGAAACTGTTTTTT	CASSTRGLPGKLFF
14	TRBJ2-3	NA	TRBV9	TRBD1	TGTGCCAGCAGCGCCGGGACAGGCACAGATACGCAGTATTTT	CASSAGTGTDTQYF
13	TRBJ1-1	NA	TRBV6-5	NA	TGTGCCATCGCGGTACAGGTAGCCACTGAAGCTTTCTTT	CAIAVQVATEAFF
15	TRBJ2-2	once	TRBV6-6	NA	TGTGCCACCCGGCCGCTGAGAGGGGGCACCGGGGAGCTGTTTTTT	CATRPLRGGTGELFF
15	TRBJ1-4	NA	TRBV5-1	NA	TGCGCCAGCAGCTTCACCAGAGGATTTGGTGAAAAACTGTTTTTT	CASSFTRGFGEKLFF